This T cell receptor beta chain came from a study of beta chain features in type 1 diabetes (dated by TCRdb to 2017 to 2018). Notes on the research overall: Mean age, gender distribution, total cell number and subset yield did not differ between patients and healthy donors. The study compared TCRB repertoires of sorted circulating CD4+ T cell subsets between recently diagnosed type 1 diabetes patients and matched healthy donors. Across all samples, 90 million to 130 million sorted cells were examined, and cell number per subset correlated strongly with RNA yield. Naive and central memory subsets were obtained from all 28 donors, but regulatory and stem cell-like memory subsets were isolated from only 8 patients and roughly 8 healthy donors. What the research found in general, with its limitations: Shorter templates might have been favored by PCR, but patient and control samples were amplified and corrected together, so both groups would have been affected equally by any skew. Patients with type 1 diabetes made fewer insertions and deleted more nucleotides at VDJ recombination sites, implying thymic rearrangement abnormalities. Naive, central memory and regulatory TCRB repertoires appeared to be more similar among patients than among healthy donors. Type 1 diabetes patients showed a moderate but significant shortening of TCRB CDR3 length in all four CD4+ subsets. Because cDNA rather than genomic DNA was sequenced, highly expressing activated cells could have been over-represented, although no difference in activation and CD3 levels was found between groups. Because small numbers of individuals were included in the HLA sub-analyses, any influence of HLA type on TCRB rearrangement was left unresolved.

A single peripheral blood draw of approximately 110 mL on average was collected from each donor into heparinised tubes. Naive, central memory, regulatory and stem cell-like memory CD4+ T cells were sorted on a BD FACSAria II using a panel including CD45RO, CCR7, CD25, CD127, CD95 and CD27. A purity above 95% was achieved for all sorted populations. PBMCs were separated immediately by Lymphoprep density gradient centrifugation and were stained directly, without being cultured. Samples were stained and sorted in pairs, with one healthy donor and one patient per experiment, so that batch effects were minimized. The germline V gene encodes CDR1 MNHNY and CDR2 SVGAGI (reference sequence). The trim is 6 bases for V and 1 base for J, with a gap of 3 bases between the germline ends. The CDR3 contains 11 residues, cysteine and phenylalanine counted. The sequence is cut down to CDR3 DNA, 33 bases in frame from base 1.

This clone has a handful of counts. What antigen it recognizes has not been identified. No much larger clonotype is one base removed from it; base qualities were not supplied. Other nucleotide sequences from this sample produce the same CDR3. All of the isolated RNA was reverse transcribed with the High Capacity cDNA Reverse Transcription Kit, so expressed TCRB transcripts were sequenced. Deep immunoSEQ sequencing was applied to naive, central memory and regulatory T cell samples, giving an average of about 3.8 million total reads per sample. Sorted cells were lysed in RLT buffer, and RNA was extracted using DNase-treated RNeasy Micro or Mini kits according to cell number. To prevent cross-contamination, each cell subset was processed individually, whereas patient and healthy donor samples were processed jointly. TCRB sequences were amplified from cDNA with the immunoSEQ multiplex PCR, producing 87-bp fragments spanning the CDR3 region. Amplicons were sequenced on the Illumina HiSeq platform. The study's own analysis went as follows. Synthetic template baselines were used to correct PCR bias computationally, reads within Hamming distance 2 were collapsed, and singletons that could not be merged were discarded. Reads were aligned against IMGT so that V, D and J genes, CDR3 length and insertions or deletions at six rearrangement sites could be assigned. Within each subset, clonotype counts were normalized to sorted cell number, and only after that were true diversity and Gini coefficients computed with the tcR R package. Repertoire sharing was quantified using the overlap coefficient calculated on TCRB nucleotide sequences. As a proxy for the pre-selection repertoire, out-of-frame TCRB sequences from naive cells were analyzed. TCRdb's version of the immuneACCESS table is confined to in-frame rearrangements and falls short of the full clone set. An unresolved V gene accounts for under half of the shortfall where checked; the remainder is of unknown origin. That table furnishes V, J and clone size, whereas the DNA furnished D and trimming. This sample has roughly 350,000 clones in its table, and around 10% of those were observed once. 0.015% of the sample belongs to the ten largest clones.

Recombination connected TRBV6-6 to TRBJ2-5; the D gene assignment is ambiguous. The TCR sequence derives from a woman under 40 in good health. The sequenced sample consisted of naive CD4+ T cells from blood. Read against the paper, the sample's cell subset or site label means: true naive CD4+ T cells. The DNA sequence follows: TGTGCCAGCAGCAGCCAAGAGACCCAGTACTTC. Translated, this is CASSSQETQYF.